This TCR beta chain was retrieved from a study of T cell responses to AZD1222 COVID-19 vaccine. Germline CDR1 and CDR2: MNHEY and SVGAGI. J lost 1 base, V lost 4 bases, and 5 bases had no gene match. This CDR3 is built from 15 residues. Clones were sequenced by immunoSEQ multiplex PCR, and TCRdb holds only the in-frame ones, with some missing. Of more than 85,000 clones in the sample, around 90% were seen once. The sample was peripheral blood, taken on day 0 of AZD1222 vaccination. V and J are TRBV6-5 and TRBJ1-2; 8 bases match TRBD1. The receptor comes from an adult in good health. The CDR3 DNA reads as TGTGCCAGCAGTTCGACAGGGGCGCTTAACTATGGCTACACCTTC. It encodes CASSSTGALNYGYTF.